The rows below give T cell receptor beta chains drawn from one sample of a study of CXCR3-negative and CXCR3-positive naive CD8 T cells. TCRdb reanalyzed the 5' RACE reads and collapses them to one entry per CDR3 protein, without DNA. The table for this sample gives 150,000 or so distinct CDR3 sequences. Material: naive CXCR3+ CD8+ T cells from blood. The receptors stem from a human donor in good health. Some clones in this sample may be carry-over from other donors' samples. Both conserved end residues are part of each CDR3.

J gene | V gene | CDR3 protein
TRBJ2-7 | TRBV4-3 | CASSEYSGTLYEQYF
TRBJ1-1 | TRBV7-9 | CASSLEGGRSEAFF
TRBJ1-1 | TRBV20-1 | CSARDPGTGLMNTEAFF
TRBJ2-1 | TRBV29-1 | CSVEGRGAYNEQFF
TRBJ2-3 | TRBV14 | CAGSQQGVSTDTQYF
TRBJ2-3 | TRBV13 | CASRNPGGLRTDTQYF
TRBJ2-3 | TRBV4-3 | CASSQDVGGPDTQYF
TRBJ2-1 | TRBV24-1 | CATSARGYNEQFF
TRBJ2-2 | TRBV28 | CASSADRNTGELFF
TRBJ1-2 | TRBV27 | CASSLSGGLWGYTF
TRBJ2-7 | TRBV12-3/TRBV12-4 | CASSFLAGGNTYEQYF
TRBJ2-7 | TRBV7-6 | CASSAADYLGEQYF
TRBJ2-7 | TRBV10-3 | CAISESISRYEQYF
TRBJ2-5 | TRBV7-9 | CASSLVYWGQETQYF
TRBJ2-7 | TRBV7-9 | CASSNQGSYEQYF
TRBJ1-2 | TRBV29-1 | CSVDESGPPTLGYTF
TRBJ2-7 | TRBV12-3/TRBV12-4 | CASSPRASYEQYF